The 23 T cell receptor beta chains below were found in one sample sequenced in a study of shared clonotypes between healthy human individuals. Using immunoSEQ multiplex PCR, the repertoire was profiled, and TCRdb retains in-frame clones only, with some absent. The sample yields around 650,000 clones, 90% to 97% seen once. The naive CD8 fraction comprised CD45RO-negative cells positively selected for CCR7 and excluded terminally differentiated effector memory CD45RA+ cells. Sequencing used naive CD8+ T cells sorted from blood. The receptors were gathered from a woman in her 30s in good health.

CDR3 sequence reads: CASSSMNRGENTEAFF. In DNA, the CDR3 is TGTGCCAGCAGCTCTATGAACAGGGGAGAGAACACTGAAGCTTTCTTT. J is TRBJ1-1 and V is TRBV7-9, with 7 bases lining up with TRBD1. The CDR3 has 16 residues. From germline, CDR1 is SEHNR and CDR2 FQNEAQ (reference sequence). With 4 bases clipped from V and 1 base from J, the junction kept 9 bases outside the gene matches. The variable domain in full, completed from reference TRBV7-9 and TRBJ1-1, reads DTGVSQNPRHKITKRGQNVTFRCDPISEHNRLYWYRQTLGQGPEFLTYFQNEAQLEKSRLLSDRFSAERPKGSFSTLEIQRTEQGDSAMYLCASSSMNRGENTEAFFGQGTRLTVV.

The chain combines TRBV4-1 with TRBJ2-3; possibly TRBD1 for D (5 bases). V lost 1 base and J 1 base, leaving 9 bases between the germline ends. Germline CDR1 MGHRA, CDR2 YSYEKL. The length of the CDR3 is 15 residues. CDR3 DNA: TGCGCCAGCAGCCAAGCAGGGTCAGGCACAGATACGCAGTATTTT. This encodes CASSQAGSGTDTQYF.

The V and J genes are TRBV5-8 and TRBJ2-7; D uncertain. The V end lost 4 bases, the J end lost 4 bases, and 18 bases lay between the germline ends. Per germline, CDR1 SGHTS and CDR2 YDEGEE. CDR3 size: 15 residues. The CDR3: CASSPAASSLYEQYF. The DNA for the CDR3 is TGTGCCAGCAGCCCCGCGGCCAGTTCGCTTTACGAGCAGTACTTC.

The rearrangement links TRBV29-1 to TRBJ1-5, with TRBD1 as a possible D gene (5 bases). Germline V CDR1 and CDR2: SQVTM, ANQGSEA. This CDR3 has 12 residues. Trimming removed 4 bases at V and 5 bases at J, with 9 bases between. The CDR3 sequence: CSVGQTDQPQHF. The CDR3, as DNA: TGCAGCGTTGGACAGACGGATCAGCCCCAGCATTTT.

Concerning this clone itself: This sample also contains other DNA sequences that code for the same CDR3. Here the CDR3 DNA reads TGTGCCAGCAGGGGACTAGCTTACGAGCAGTACTTC. This translates into CASRGLAYEQYF. The chain links TRBV28 to TRBJ2-7; 9 bases map to TRBD2. The trim removed 6 bases at V and 4 bases at J, leaving 1 base unmatched. CDR1 and CDR2 (germline): MDHEN, SYDVKM. This CDR3 region has 12 residues.

This chain uses TRBV6-1 with TRBJ2-7; D might be TRBD2 (6 bases). With 1 base removed from V and 2 bases from J, the gap between germline ends came to 12 bases. This CDR3 comprises 15 residues. The germline gives CDR1 MNHNS, CDR2 SASEGT. The chain's CDR3 is CASSEVISGAYEQYF. CDR3 nucleotide sequence: TGTGCCAGCAGTGAAGTGATTAGCGGAGCCTACGAGCAGTACTTC.

In this sample, this clone turned up a few times. The V gene is TRBV27, the J gene TRBJ2-7; TRBD2 matches at 11 bases. V lost 7 bases and J lost 7; bases outside the gene matches: 6. Looked up from germline, CDR1 is MNHEY and CDR2 is SMNVEV (reference sequence). This CDR3 comprises 13 residues. CDR3 region: CASKLAGAREQYF. The CDR3 region has the DNA TGTGCCAGCAAACTAGCGGGAGCAAGGGAGCAGTACTTC.

This rearrangement joins TRBV27 to TRBJ2-7; 7 nucleotides align to TRBD2. After removal of 5 bases from V and 3 bases from J, the junction contained 7 bases not matched to a gene. CDR3 length: 14 amino acids. Looked up from germline, CDR1 is MNHEY and CDR2 is SMNVEV (reference sequence). CDR3 DNA sequence: TGTGCCAGCAGTCCTCGCGGGAGTATCTACGAGCAGTACTTC. Encoded protein: CASSPRGSIYEQYF.

V usage is TRBV2 and J usage is TRBJ1-3, with TRBD1 as a possible D gene (5 bases). The CDR3 runs 15 residues. Trimming cost V 4 bases and J 2 bases, with 12 bases left between them. Germline loops: CDR1 SNHLY, CDR2 FYNNEI. CDR3 nucleotides: TGTGCCAGCAGTGTCGATGGGGGGGCTGGAAACACCATATATTTT. Translated: CASSVDGGAGNTIYF.

The chain employs TRBV27 and TRBJ2-1; TRBD2 might be the D (5 bases). V lost 5 bases, J lost 6 bases, and 14 bases lay in between. CDR1 MNHEY and CDR2 SMNVEV come from the germline V gene (reference sequence). This CDR3 comprises 14 residues. CDR3 sequence: CASSPTASGNEQFF. CDR3 DNA sequence: TGTGCCAGCAGTCCCACGGCGAGCGGCAATGAGCAGTTCTTC.

This clone was detected only once. CDR3 DNA sequence: TGTGCCAGCAGTGAAGGGGACAGGCTGTTAAGCTCCTATAATTCACCCCTCCACTTT. As protein: CASSEGDRLLSSYNSPLHF. The chain has TRBV6-1 and TRBJ1-6, with 8 bases identical to TRBD1. Germline lookup yields CDR1 MNHNS and CDR2 SASEGT. V trimming: 1 base; J trimming: 0 bases; junction bases outside the gene matches: 8. The CDR3 consists of 19 residues.

The rearrangement uses TRBV6-5 and TRBJ2-7, with D maybe TRBD2 (6 bases). V lost 6 bases to trimming and J lost 6 bases, with 9 bases between them. Germline V gene lookup returns CDR1 MNHEY and CDR2 SVGAGI. This CDR3 is built from 11 residues. Written as DNA, the CDR3 is TGTGCCAGCAGGGAGGGCCCCGAGCAGTACTTC. This translates into CASREGPEQYF.

The gene calls are TRBV15 and TRBJ2-7, with a weak D call TRBD2 (5 bases). The germline V and J ends were trimmed by 1 base and 3 bases, with 10 bases remaining between them. The CDR3 runs to 14 residues. Looked up from germline, CDR1 is LNHNV and CDR2 is YYDKDF (reference sequence). CDR3 residues: CATSRANSGYEQYF. The CDR3, as DNA: TGTGCCACCAGCAGAGCGAACAGCGGCTACGAGCAGTACTTC.

This chain connects TRBV19 to TRBJ2-3; the D is unclear. The CDR3 runs to 13 residues. V shed 4 bases and J shed 5 bases, with 10 bases lying between them. From germline, CDR1 is LNHDA and CDR2 SQIVND (reference sequence). CDR3 coding DNA: TGTGCCAGTAGTACCTTCGTGCAAGATACGCAGTATTTT. Translated, it gives CASSTFVQDTQYF.

V usage is TRBV15 and J usage is TRBJ2-2; unclear D gene. This CDR3 comprises 13 residues. The V end was cut by 3 bases, the J end by 8 bases, with 10 bases between. Germline values: CDR1 LNHNV, CDR2 YYDKDF (reference sequence). Here the CDR3 reads CATSREARGELFF. The CDR3, as DNA: TGTGCCACCAGCAGGGAAGCGCGGGGGGAGCTGTTTTTT.

The V gene is TRBV28, the J gene TRBJ2-1, with TRBD1 identical over 8 bases. Germline CDR1 and CDR2: MDHEN and SYDVKM. The CDR3 runs to 15 residues. V dropped 4 bases and J dropped 9; count of bases not matched to a gene: 11. Here the CDR3 DNA reads TGTGCCAGCAGTTCCGACGGGGACAGGTTCTTTGAGCAGTTCTTC. Its protein is CASSSDGDRFFEQFF.

This chain joins TRBV27 and TRBJ1-1; tentative D call: TRBD1 (5 bases). In germline, CDR1 is MNHEY, CDR2 SMNVEV (reference sequence). The CDR3 loop spans 11 amino acids. Trimming cost V 5 bases and J 7 bases, with 8 bases left between them. The CDR3 nucleotides are TGTGCCAGCAGTGGGGGGGTTGAAGCTTTCTTT. It yields the protein CASSGGVEAFF.

The chain joins TRBV29-1 to TRBJ2-7; D may be TRBD1 (5 bases). CDR3 length equals 17 residues. Germline V lookup: CDR1 SQVTM, CDR2 ANQGSEA. The V end lost 0 bases, the J end lost 4 bases, and 22 bases lay between the germline ends. The CDR3 loop is CSVEEGMGPEKPYEQYF. CDR3 bases: TGCAGCGTTGAAGAGGGCATGGGGCCAGAAAAACCTTACGAGCAGTACTTC.

V usage is TRBV27 and J usage is TRBJ2-7; the match to TRBD1 covers 10 bases. Germline V CDR1 and CDR2: MNHEY, SMNVEV (reference sequence). The CDR3 consists of 12 residues. This CDR3 reads CSAGQGPYEQYF. The CDR3, as DNA: TGTTCCGCGGGACAGGGGCCCTACGAGCAGTACTTC.

The V call is TRBV28, the J call TRBJ2-2; 9 positions match TRBD1. V was pared by 3 bases and J by 1 base, with 6 bases of the junction left unmatched. The CDR3 consists of 17 residues. The germline V gene has CDR1 MDHEN and CDR2 SYDVKM. The CDR3 loop is CASSFRDRARNTGELFF. Written as DNA, the CDR3 is TGTGCCAGCAGTTTCCGGGACAGGGCTAGGAACACCGGGGAGCTGTTTTTT.

The V and J genes are TRBV18 and TRBJ2-7, with 8 bases lining up with TRBD1. This CDR3 comprises 16 residues. With 3 bases clipped from V and 1 base from J, the junction kept 8 bases outside the gene matches. Germline CDR1 and CDR2: KGHSH and LQKENI. The chain's CDR3 is CASSPGSTGGSYEQYF. In nucleotides, the CDR3 is TGTGCCAGCTCACCCGGGAGTACAGGGGGGTCCTACGAGCAGTACTTC.

V gene TRBV4-1 combines with J gene TRBJ2-3; 10 nucleotides match TRBD2. This CDR3 spans 19 amino acids. Germline V gene sequence: CDR1 MGHRA, CDR2 YSYEKL. V lost 1 base, J lost 0 bases, and 10 bases stayed unmatched. This CDR3 reads CASSQVLLAGLTSTDTQYF. DNA of the CDR3: TGCGCCAGCAGCCAAGTCCTACTAGCGGGGTTAACGAGCACAGATACGCAGTATTTT.

This chain links TRBV7-9 with TRBJ2-7, with 7 nucleotides matching TRBD1. The CDR3 runs to 14 residues. V trimming: 6 bases; J trimming: 1 base; junction bases outside the gene matches: 6. Germline V CDR1 and CDR2: SEHNR, FQNEAQ (reference sequence). DNA of the CDR3: TGTGCCAGCAGTTCCGGGGACAGATCCTACGAGCAGTACTTC. Encoded protein: CASSSGDRSYEQYF.